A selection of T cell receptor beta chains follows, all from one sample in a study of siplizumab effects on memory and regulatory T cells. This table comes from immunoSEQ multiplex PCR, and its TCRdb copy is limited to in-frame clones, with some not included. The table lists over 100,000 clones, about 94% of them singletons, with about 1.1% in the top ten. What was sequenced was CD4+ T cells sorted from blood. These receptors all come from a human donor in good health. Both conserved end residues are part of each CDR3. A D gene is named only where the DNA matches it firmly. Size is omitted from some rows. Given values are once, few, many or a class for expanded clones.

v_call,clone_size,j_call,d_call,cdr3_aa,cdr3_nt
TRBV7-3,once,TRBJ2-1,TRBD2,CASSPGGGRDEQFF,TGTGCCAGCAGCCCCGGAGGCGGGAGAGATGAGCAGTTCTTC
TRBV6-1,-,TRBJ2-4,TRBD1,CASSVHPGQGSDIQYF,TGTGCCAGCAGTGTCCACCCGGGACAGGGGTCGGACATTCAGTACTTC
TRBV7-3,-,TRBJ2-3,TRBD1,CASSETGTGTDTQYF,TGTGCCAGCAGCGAAACCGGGACAGGGACGGATACGCAGTATTTT
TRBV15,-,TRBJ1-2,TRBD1,CATSRGSRYGTGTPYGYTF,TGTGCCACCAGCAGAGGCTCCAGGTACGGGACAGGGACACCTTATGGCTACACCTTC
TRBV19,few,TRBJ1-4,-,CASRPMGGSEKLFF,TGTGCCAGTAGACCTATGGGGGGGAGTGAAAAACTGTTTTTT
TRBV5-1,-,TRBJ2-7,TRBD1,CASSLGGQEYYEQYF,TGCGCCAGCAGCTTGGGGGGACAGGAATATTACGAGCAGTACTTC
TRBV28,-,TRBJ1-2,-,CASSFWARPNYGGGYTF,TGTGCCAGCAGTTTTTGGGCCCGACCCAACTACGGTGGTGGCTACACCTTC
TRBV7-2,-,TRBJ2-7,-,CASSRIQGFAEQYF,TGTGCCAGCAGCAGGATTCAGGGGTTTGCCGAGCAGTACTTC
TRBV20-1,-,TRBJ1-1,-,CSAQGTEAFF,TGCAGTGCCCAGGGTACCGAAGCTTTCTTT
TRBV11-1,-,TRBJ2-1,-,CASSQTRERLNEQFF,TGTGCCAGCAGCCAGACTAGAGAGCGCCTCAATGAGCAGTTCTTC
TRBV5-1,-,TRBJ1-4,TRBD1,CASSRGQGYPSTNEKLFF,TGCGCCAGCAGCCGGGGACAGGGTTACCCCTCAACTAATGAAAAACTGTTTTTT
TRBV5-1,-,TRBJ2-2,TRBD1,CASSTRYLGTGQGNTGELFF,TGCGCCAGCAGTACGAGATACTTAGGGACGGGACAGGGGAACACCGGGGAGCTGTTTTTT
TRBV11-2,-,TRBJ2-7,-,CASSPLERRESSYEQYF,TGTGCCAGCAGCCCACTAGAGCGTCGGGAGAGCTCCTACGAGCAGTACTTC
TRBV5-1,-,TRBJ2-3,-,CASSLGSGHTDAQYF,TGCGCCAGCAGCTTGGGATCAGGCCACACAGATGCGCAGTATTTT
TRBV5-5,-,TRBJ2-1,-,CASSSVGGPSADNEQFF,TGTGCCAGCAGCTCGGTGGGCGGGCCTAGCGCTGACAATGAGCAGTTCTTC
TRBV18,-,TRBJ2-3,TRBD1,CASSPLGQDRFSTDTQYF,TGTGCCAGCTCACCACTAGGACAGGATCGATTTAGCACAGATACGCAGTATTTT
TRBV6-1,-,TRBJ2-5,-,CASSPTSGGRETQYF,TGTGCCAGCAGCCCCACCTCCGGGGGTAGAGAGACCCAGTACTTC
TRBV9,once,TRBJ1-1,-,CTSSTNQGYAFF,TGTACCAGCAGCACCAACCAGGGGTACGCTTTCTTT
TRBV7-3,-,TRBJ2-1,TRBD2,CASSSRTSGVGGGEQFF,TGTGCCAGCAGCTCCAGGACTAGCGGGGTTGGGGGAGGTGAGCAGTTCTTC
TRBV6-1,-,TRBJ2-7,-,CASIKGVSYEQYF,TGTGCCAGCATAAAGGGGGTGTCCTACGAGCAGTACTTC
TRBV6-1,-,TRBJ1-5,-,CASAPPGQSNQPQHF,TGTGCCAGCGCTCCCCCGGGGCAAAGCAATCAGCCCCAGCATTTT
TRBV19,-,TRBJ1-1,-,CASSRRGHTEAFF,TGTGCCAGTAGTAGGAGGGGTCACACTGAAGCTTTCTTT
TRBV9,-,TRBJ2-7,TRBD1,CASSAPGTGGEQYF,TGTGCCAGCAGCGCGCCCGGGACAGGGGGCGAGCAGTACTTC
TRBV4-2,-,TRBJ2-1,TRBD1,CASSPGQGFGTGYNEQFF,TGTGCCAGCAGCCCGGGACAGGGGTTCGGTACGGGGTACAATGAGCAGTTCTTC
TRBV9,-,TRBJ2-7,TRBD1,CASSVETGNYEQYF,TGTGCCAGCAGCGTAGAGACAGGGAACTACGAGCAGTACTTC
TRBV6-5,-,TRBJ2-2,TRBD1,CASSARQGRSGELFF,TGTGCCAGCAGTGCACGACAGGGGAGGAGCGGGGAGCTGTTTTTT
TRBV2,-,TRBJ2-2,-,CASSEGQVTGELFF,TGTGCCAGCAGTGAAGGGCAGGTCACCGGGGAGCTGTTTTTT
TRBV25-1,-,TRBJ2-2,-,CASSDRAAGELFF,TGTGCCAGCAGTGACAGAGCGGCCGGGGAGCTGTTTTTT
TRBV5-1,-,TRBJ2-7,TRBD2,CASSLGLAGAKANEQYF,TGCGCCAGCAGCTTAGGACTAGCGGGAGCGAAGGCGAACGAGCAGTACTTC
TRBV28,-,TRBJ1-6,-,CASSPFRQRPNSPLHF,TGTGCCAGCAGCCCGTTTAGACAGCGACCTAATTCACCCCTCCACTTT
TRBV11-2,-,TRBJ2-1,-,CASSRSYNEQFF,TGTGCCAGCAGCCGTTCCTACAATGAGCAGTTCTTC
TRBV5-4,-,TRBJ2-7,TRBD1,CASSSKTGLVYEQYF,TGTGCCAGCAGCTCTAAGACAGGGCTGGTCTACGAGCAGTACTTC
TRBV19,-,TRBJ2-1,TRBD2,CASSSRTSDDNEQFF,TGTGCCAGTAGTTCTAGAACTAGCGATGACAATGAGCAGTTCTTC
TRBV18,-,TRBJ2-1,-,CASSPLFSDQRTGEQFF,TGTGCCAGCTCACCACTCTTTTCAGACCAAAGAACCGGTGAGCAGTTCTTC
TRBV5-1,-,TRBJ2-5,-,CASSSLVGVAETQYF,TGCGCCAGCAGCTCCCTGGTCGGGGTAGCTGAGACCCAGTACTTC
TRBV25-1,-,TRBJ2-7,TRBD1,CASGPTGTGERRSYEQYF,TGTGCCAGCGGTCCCACCGGGACAGGGGAAAGGCGCTCCTACGAGCAGTACTTC
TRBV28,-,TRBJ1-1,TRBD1,CASSPGGWGNTEAFF,TGTGCCAGCAGCCCAGGGGGCTGGGGGAACACTGAAGCTTTCTTT
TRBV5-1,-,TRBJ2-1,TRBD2,CASSLGLGRAEFNEQFF,TGCGCCAGCAGCTTGGGCCTTGGGAGGGCCGAGTTTAATGAGCAGTTCTTC
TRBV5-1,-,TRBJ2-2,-,CASSLGLVANTGELFF,TGCGCCAGCAGCTTGGGCCTGGTGGCGAACACCGGGGAGCTGTTTTTT
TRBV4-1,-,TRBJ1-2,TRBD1,CASSQARTGAGYGYTF,TGCGCCAGCAGCCAAGCTAGAACAGGGGCCGGCTATGGCTACACCTTC
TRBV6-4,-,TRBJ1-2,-,CASSEGRGYTF,TGTGCCAGCAGTGAGGGACGGGGCTACACCTTC
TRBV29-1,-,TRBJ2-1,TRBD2,CSVRSAGVGHEQFF,TGCAGCGTTCGTTCGGCGGGAGTGGGACATGAGCAGTTCTTC
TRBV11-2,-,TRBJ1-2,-,CASSLNRLNYGYTF,TGTGCCAGCAGCTTAAACAGGCTTAACTATGGCTACACCTTC
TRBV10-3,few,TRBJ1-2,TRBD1,CAISEDRGRYGYTF,TGTGCCATCAGTGAGGACAGGGGGCGCTATGGCTACACCTTC
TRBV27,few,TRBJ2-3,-,CASSSGVPDTQYF,TGTGCCAGCAGTTCAGGGGTTCCAGATACGCAGTATTTT
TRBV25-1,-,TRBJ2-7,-,CASTPQGSSYEQYF,TGTGCCAGCACCCCCCAGGGGAGTTCGTACGAGCAGTACTTC
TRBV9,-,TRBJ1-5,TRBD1,CASSALGTENQPQHF,TGTGCCAGCAGCGCCCTTGGGACAGAAAATCAGCCCCAGCATTTT
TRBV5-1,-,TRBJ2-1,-,CASSLGVYNEQFF,TGCGCCAGCAGCCTCGGAGTTTACAATGAGCAGTTCTTC
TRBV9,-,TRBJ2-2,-,CASSAIEGLHPGELFF,TGTGCCAGCAGCGCCATTGAGGGCCTTCACCCCGGGGAGCTGTTTTTT